This T cell receptor (beta chain) was recorded in a study of cytomegalovirus exposure and HLA in healthy donors. Whole-study results and caveats: High sensitivity and specificity were reportedly achieved when the classifier diagnosed cytomegalovirus status. Within the 130 or so validation repertoires, first-cohort TCR clusters tended to co-occur, according to a later analysis.

Sequencing was performed with immunoSEQ multiplex PCR; in TCRdb, only in-frame clones are kept and a portion is missing. This table holds 150,000 to 200,000 clones, around 82% found once. As concerns this clone: The antigen is not known.

Germline V lookup: CDR1 PRHDT, CDR2 FYEKMQ (reference sequence). The CDR3 runs to 16 residues. The V end lost 6 bases, the J end lost 5 bases, and 20 bases lay between the germline ends. This sequence joins TRBV13 and TRBJ2-1; D possibly corresponds to TRBD2 (7 bases). The specimen sequenced was PBMCs. This clonotype was sampled from a man aged 30-40 years in good health and CMV-seropositive. As DNA, the CDR3 is TGTGCCAGCAGGATCTGGCGGGGGCCCCGGGACAATGAGCAGTTCTTC. Protein sequence: CASRIWRGPRDNEQFF.